This T cell receptor beta chain appears in the sequencing data of a study of blood T cells in healthy people across ages. Looked up from germline, CDR1 is SGDLS and CDR2 is YYNGEE. The CDR3 is 21 residues long. Trimming took 3 bases from V and 0 from J; bases not matched to a gene: 18. The sample holds a few counts of this clonotype. Primers used in a second PCR of roughly 6 to 11 cycles were a sample-barcoded 5' primer and a J-beta primer mix. TCRdb reprocessed the 5' RACE reads with MiXCR, giving one entry per CDR3 protein. The sample includes about 2 million distinct CDR3 sequences, 40% to 55% of them seen just once.

The clonotype originates from a woman between 35 and 50 years old in good health. This chain joins TRBV9 and TRBJ2-6; 7 bases agree with TRBD1. The sample comprised blood. CDR3 sequence reads: CASSAKPVGTVGSSGANVLTF. The CDR3 region has the DNA TGTGCCAGCAGCGCAAAACCAGTGGGGACAGTTGGTAGCTCTGGGGCCAACGTCCTGACTTTC.